This record concerns one T cell receptor beta chain sequence. Its recognized antigen is unknown. Per-nucleotide qualities are absent, and no much larger clonotype sits a single base away. This sample is part of a study of blood T cell repertoires in COVID-19 (dated by TCRdb to the early 2020s). Turning to the overall study: Samples covering the acute and convalescent phases of COVID-19 were provided by collaborators in the United States, Italy and Spain. The repertoires were released in a freely available public database intended as a resource for research on the immune response to SARS-CoV-2. The material from the prospective study consisted of cDNA or gDNA derived from T cells, B-cell-depleted T cells, or PBMCs. Samples came from the ongoing ImmuneRACE study (first 160 participants) plus 1,254 subjects from 6 global collaborators. Subjects who had been exposed to COVID-19, were actively infected with it, or had recovered from it provided the deeply sampled blood TCRbeta repertoires that made up the dataset. Sample metadata almost always included a de-identified subject ID, COVID-19 status, age in years and sex. HLA class I and class II types, where available, came from metadata supplied by the sample provider rather than from assay-based typing.

Each collaborating institution followed its own protocols to collect whole blood in K2EDTA tubes. For TCRbeta analysis, collaborator samples were shipped as frozen whole blood, as isolated PBMCs, or as DNA extracted from either sample type. The paper as a whole reports these results and caveats: The quantity of clinical and demographic metadata differed by source and by participant and was supplied without curation.

The immunoSEQ Assay, a bias-controlled multiplex PCR, was used to amplify TCRbeta CDR3 regions from genomic DNA. The original methods were these. The number of nucleated cells in each sample was estimated by amplification of reference gene primers within the assay. Sequence reads were collapsed and filtered to measure the absolute abundance of every unique TCRbeta CDR3 rearrangement. Productive Simpson clonality was computed per sample as the square root of Simpson's diversity index over productive rearrangements. This immuneACCESS table, as held by TCRdb, lists in-frame sequences with V and J called but not all clones. Of the missing ones, under half trace to an unresolved V gene in checked studies; the others have no known cause. Clonal size and the V and J genes are those of that table, whereas D and trimming came from the DNA. The sample table shows 70,000 to 75,000 clones, and roughly 80% are seen once. The top ten clones comprise more than 4.5% of the sample.

Reading the germline V gene gives CDR1 SGHTA and CDR2 FQGNSA. Clipping removes 5 bases from V and 2 bases from J, with 3 as the unmatched junction base count. Including cysteine and phenylalanine, the CDR3 has 14 amino acids. Left in the record is the CDR3 DNA by itself, 42 bases read in frame from the first base. The chain employs TRBV7-2 and TRBJ1-3; TRBD1 fits 7 bases in the junction. The specimen sequenced was peripheral blood. This TCR derives from an elderly woman with active or convalescent COVID-19. The CDR3 region reads CASSNRGAGNTIYF. The nucleotide sequence is given as TGTGCCAGCAGCAACAGGGGAGCTGGAAACACCATATATTTT.